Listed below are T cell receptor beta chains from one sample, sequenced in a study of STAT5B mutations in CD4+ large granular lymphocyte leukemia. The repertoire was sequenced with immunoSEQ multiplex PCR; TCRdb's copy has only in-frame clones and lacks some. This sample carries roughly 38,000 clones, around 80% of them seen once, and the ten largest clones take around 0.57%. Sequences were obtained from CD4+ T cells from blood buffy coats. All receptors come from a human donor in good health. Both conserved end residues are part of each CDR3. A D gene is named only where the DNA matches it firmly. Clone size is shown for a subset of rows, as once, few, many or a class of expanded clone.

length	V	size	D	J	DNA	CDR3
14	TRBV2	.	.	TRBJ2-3	TGTGCCAGCAGCGGGACGGATATCACAGATACGCAGTATTTT	CASSGTDITDTQYF
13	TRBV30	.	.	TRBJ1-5	TGTGCCTGGGGGCCACAGGGCGTTAGGCCCCAGCATTTT	CAWGPQGVRPQHF
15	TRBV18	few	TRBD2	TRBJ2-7	TGTGCCAGCTCACCAGGCACTAGCGGGAGTTACGAGCAGTACTTC	CASSPGTSGSYEQYF
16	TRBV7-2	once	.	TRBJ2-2	TGTGCCAGCAGCTTAAGGTCTGGGGGGAACACCGGGGAGCTGTTTTTT	CASSLRSGGNTGELFF
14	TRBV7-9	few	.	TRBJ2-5	TGTGCCAGCAGCCCCAGGACATCCTGGGAGACCCAGTACTTC	CASSPRTSWETQYF
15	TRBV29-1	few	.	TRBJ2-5	TGCAGCGTTGAAGATTATGCCAGGGCCCCAGAGACCCAGTACTTC	CSVEDYARAPETQYF
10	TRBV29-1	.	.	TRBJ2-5	TGCAGCGTTCGCCAAGAGACCCAGTACTTC	CSVRQETQYF
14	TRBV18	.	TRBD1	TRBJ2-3	TGTGCCAGCTCATCCACAGGGGTGGGAGATACGCAGTATTTT	CASSSTGVGDTQYF
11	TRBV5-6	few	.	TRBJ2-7	TGTGCCAGCAGCTCCATCTACGAGCAGTACTTC	CASSSIYEQYF
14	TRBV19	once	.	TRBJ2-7	TGTGCCAGTAGCCGCGGGACAGAGACCTACGAGCAGTACTTC	CASSRGTETYEQYF
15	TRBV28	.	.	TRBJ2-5	TGTGCCAGCAGTCTAGGACAGGGAGGGCAAGAGACCCAGTACTTC	CASSLGQGGQETQYF
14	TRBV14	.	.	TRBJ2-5	TGTGCCAGCAGCCAAGCCCCAACGGCGGAGACCCAGTACTTC	CASSQAPTAETQYF
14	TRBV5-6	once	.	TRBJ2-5	TGTGCCAGCAGCTTGGGCGGGGTAGGTGAGACCCAGTACTTC	CASSLGGVGETQYF
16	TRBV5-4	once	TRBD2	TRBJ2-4	TGTGCCAGCAGCAAACCACTAGCGGGGGGCAAAAACATTCAGTACTTC	CASSKPLAGGKNIQYF
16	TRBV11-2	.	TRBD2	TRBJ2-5	TGTGCCAGCAGCTTAGGCTGGACTAGCGGGAAAGAGACCCAGTACTTC	CASSLGWTSGKETQYF
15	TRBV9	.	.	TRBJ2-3	TGTGCCAGCAGCGGGGACTCACTAGTTGCAGATACGCAGTATTTT	CASSGDSLVADTQYF
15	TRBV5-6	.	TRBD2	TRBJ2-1	TGTGCCAGCAGCCCGAGGACTAGCGGGAGTAATGAGCAGTTCTTC	CASSPRTSGSNEQFF
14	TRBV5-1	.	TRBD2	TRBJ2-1	TGCGCCAGCAGCTTGGTATCGGGAGGCAATGAGCAGTTCTTC	CASSLVSGGNEQFF
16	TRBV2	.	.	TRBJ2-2	TGTGCCAGCAGTGATAGTTTGCTAGTACAGACCGGGGAGCTGTTTTTT	CASSDSLLVQTGELFF
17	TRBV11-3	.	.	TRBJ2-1	TGTGCCAGCAGCTTAGGTTTAGGACCGGGGACGGGGGATGAGCAGTTCTTC	CASSLGLGPGTGDEQFF
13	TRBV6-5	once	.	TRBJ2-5	TGTGCCAGCAGACCGGGACTCCAAGAGACCCAGTACTTC	CASRPGLQETQYF
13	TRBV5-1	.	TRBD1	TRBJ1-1	TGCGCCAGCAGCCAGGGGGGAAACACTGAAGCTTTCTTT	CASSQGGNTEAFF
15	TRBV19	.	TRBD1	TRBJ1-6	TGTGCCAGTAGTGTGGACAGGCCCCAAAATTCACCCCTCCACTTT	CASSVDRPQNSPLHF
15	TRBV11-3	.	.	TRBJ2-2	TGTGCCAGCAGCTTACAGGGTCCGAACACCGGGGAGCTGTTTTTT	CASSLQGPNTGELFF
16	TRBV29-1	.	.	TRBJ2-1	TGCAGCGTTGAAGACCACCGGGACGGGACCTACAATGAGCAGTTCTTC	CSVEDHRDGTYNEQFF
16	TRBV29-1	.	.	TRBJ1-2	TGCAGCGTTGAACTCCTCAGCCGAGGGGCTAACTATGGCTACACCTTC	CSVELLSRGANYGYTF
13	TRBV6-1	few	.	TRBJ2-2	TGTGCCAGCAGTGAATCTGGAATCGGGGAGCTGTTTTTT	CASSESGIGELFF
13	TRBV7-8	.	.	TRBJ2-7	TGTGCCAGCACCCTAAGTAGATCCTACGAGCAGTACTTC	CASTLSRSYEQYF
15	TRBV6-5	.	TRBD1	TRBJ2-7	TGTGCCAGCAGCCGGGACAGGGGAGAGGCCTACGAGCAGTACTTC	CASSRDRGEAYEQYF
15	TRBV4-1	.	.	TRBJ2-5	TGCGCCAGCAGCCGCCCGGGACGGACGAACGGGACCCAGTACTTC	CASSRPGRTNGTQYF
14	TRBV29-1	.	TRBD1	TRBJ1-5	TGCAGCGCCAGGACAGGGGTTGGCAATCAGCCCCAGCATTTT	CSARTGVGNQPQHF
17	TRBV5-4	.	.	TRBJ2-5	TGTGCCAGCAGCTTGAAGGGGGCGGGGGAGTACCAAGAGACCCAGTACTTC	CASSLKGAGEYQETQYF
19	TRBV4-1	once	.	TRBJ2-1	TGCGCCAGCAGCCAAGTCCTAGCGACACAGGTGAGTCCCTACAATGAGCAGTTCTTC	CASSQVLATQVSPYNEQFF
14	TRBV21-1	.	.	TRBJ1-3	.	CASTLVGDGNTIYF
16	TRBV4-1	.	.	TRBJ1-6	TGCGCCAGCAGCCAAGATCAGGACAAACAAAATTCACCCCTCCACTTT	CASSQDQDKQNSPLHF
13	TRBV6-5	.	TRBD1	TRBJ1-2	TGTGCCAGCACCCCCTCAGGGGGCTATGGCTACACCTTC	CASTPSGGYGYTF
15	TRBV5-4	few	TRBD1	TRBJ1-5	TGTGCCAGCAGCTTGGGGGGACAGGACAATCAGCCCCAGCATTTT	CASSLGGQDNQPQHF
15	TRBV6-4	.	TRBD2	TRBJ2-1	TGTGCCAGCAGTGACTCACTAGCGGGTTACAATGAGCAGTTCTTC	CASSDSLAGYNEQFF
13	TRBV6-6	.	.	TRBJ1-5	TGTGCCAGCAGTTACAGGGGAAATCAGCCCCAGCATTTT	CASSYRGNQPQHF
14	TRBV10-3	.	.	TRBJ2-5	TGTGCCATCAGTGCCCAGCTAATCCAAGAGACCCAGTACTTC	CAISAQLIQETQYF
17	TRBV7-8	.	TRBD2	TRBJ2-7	TGTGCCAGCAGCTTAATAATACTAGCGGGAGGTTCCTACGAGCAGTACTTC	CASSLIILAGGSYEQYF
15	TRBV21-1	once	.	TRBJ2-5	TGTGCCAGCAGCAAAGGGACAGGGGGGCGAGAGACCCAGTACTTC	CASSKGTGGRETQYF
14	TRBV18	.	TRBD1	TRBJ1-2	TGTGCCAGCTCACCACCAATAGGGGGCCGACAGCATGACTTC	CASSPPIGGRQHDF
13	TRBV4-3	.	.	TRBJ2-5	TGCGCCAGCAGCCAGGGCGTCCAAGAGACCCAGTACTTC	CASSQGVQETQYF
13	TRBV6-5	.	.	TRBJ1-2	TGTGCCAGCAGCGGGGACTATAACTATGGCTACACCTTC	CASSGDYNYGYTF
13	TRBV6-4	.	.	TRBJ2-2	TGTGCCACCTCAGCCGAGAACACCGGGGAGCTGTTTTTT	CATSAENTGELFF
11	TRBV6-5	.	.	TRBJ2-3	TGTGCCAGCAGTTCTCCAGATACGCAGTATTTT	CASSSPDTQYF
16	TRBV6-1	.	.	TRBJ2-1	TGTGCCAGCAGTGAAGGTACTCGCGGGATCTACAATGAGCAGTTCTTC	CASSEGTRGIYNEQFF
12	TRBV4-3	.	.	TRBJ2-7	TGCGCCAGCAGCCACCAGGGGGGCGAGCAGTACTTC	CASSHQGGEQYF
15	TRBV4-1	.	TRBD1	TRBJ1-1	TGCGCCAGCAGCCGCGTCGGACAGGAGTACACTGAAGCTTTCTTT	CASSRVGQEYTEAFF
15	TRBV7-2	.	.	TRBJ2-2	TGTGCCAGCAGCTACGGGGTTACGAACACCGGGGAGCTGTTTTTT	CASSYGVTNTGELFF
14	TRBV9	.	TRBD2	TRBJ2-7	TGTGCCAGCAGCGTAGCGGGAGGGCCCTACGAGCAGTACTTC	CASSVAGGPYEQYF
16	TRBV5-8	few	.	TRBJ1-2	TGTGCCAGCAGCTTGGTCGGAGGGGCGGGCATCTATGGCTACACCTTC	CASSLVGGAGIYGYTF
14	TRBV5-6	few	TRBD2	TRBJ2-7	TGTGCCAGCAGCGGTACCGGGACTAGTTCTTTGCAGTACTTC	CASSGTGTSSLQYF
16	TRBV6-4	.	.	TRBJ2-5	TGTGCCACAGACAGGATAAAGTGCCGCTACCAAGAGACCCAGTACTTC	CATDRIKCRYQETQYF